The 12 T cell receptor beta chains listed next were all sequenced from one sample in a study of T cells in tumors and immune-related adverse events. TCRdb's table, derived via immunoSEQ multiplex PCR, lists solely in-frame clones and lacks some. The sample yields tens of thousands of clones, about 93% seen once. Source: lymph node tissue, taken from a patient treated with anti-PD-1 therapy. The receptors come from a female donor with metastatic renal cell carcinoma.

The chain joins TRBV27 to TRBJ2-7, with no clear D. The CDR3 has 14 amino acids. Trimming shortened V by 6 bases and J by 2 bases, and 14 bases separated the two germline ends. Germline V gene sequence: CDR1 MNHEY, CDR2 SMNVEV (reference sequence). Here the CDR3 DNA reads TGTGCCAGCAGGATAGACCTCCGCGCCTACGAGCAGTACTTC. Protein sequence: CASRIDLRAYEQYF.

J is TRBJ2-1 and V is TRBV10-2; 10 bases are a match to TRBD1. V gave up 2 bases and J gave up 2 bases; unmatched junction bases: 3. This CDR3 region has 16 residues. The germline CDR1 and CDR2 sequences are WSHSY and SAAADI. The DNA of the CDR3 is TGCGCCAGCAGTGAGACCGGGACAGGGGCCTACAATGAGCAGTTCTTC. This codes for CASSETGTGAYNEQFF.

The rearrangement links TRBV6-5 to TRBJ1-3, with D hard to call. V lost 6 bases to trimming and J lost 1 base, with 10 bases between them. Germline CDR1 reads MNHEY; CDR2 reads SVGAGI. The CDR3 covers 14 residues. DNA for the CDR3: TGTGCCAGCAGCTCACCCCAGTCTGGAAACACCATATATTTT. Residues: CASSSPQSGNTIYF.

The chain joins TRBV5-4 to TRBJ2-7; 8 nucleotides match TRBD1. The CDR3 consists of 13 residues. Germline CDR1 is SGHNT and CDR2 is YYREEE (reference sequence). Losses at the gene ends were 4 bases for V and 4 bases for J; bases not matched to a gene: 4. CDR3 DNA sequence: TGTGCCAGCAGCCGGACAGGGTTGTACGAGCAGTACTTC. This codes for CASSRTGLYEQYF.

This chain connects TRBV6-1 to TRBJ2-1, with D possibly matching TRBD1 (7 bases). The CDR3 totals 14 residues. V was trimmed by 11 bases and J by 12 bases, leaving 26 bases between them. Germline-derived CDR1 and CDR2 are MNHNS and SASEGT. The CDR3 region is CASRGRESLRGQFF. The CDR3 DNA sequence: TGTGCCTCAAGGGGGCGGGAATCCCTTAGGGGGCAGTTCTTC.

This clone has just one count. The chain is built from TRBV25-1 and TRBJ1-1; TRBD1 matches at 8 bases. Trimming removed 2 bases from V and 5 bases from J; junction bases left unmatched: 7. Germline loops: CDR1 MGHDK, CDR2 SYGVNS. This CDR3 has 15 amino acids. In DNA, the CDR3 is TGTGCCAGCAGTGAACTACAGGGGGGAAAGACTGAAGCTTTCTTT. The encoded protein is CASSELQGGKTEAFF.

V and J are TRBV11-2 and TRBJ2-5, with 13 bases aligning to TRBD2. The CDR3 length is 16 residues. Per the germline V gene, CDR1 is SGHAT and CDR2 is FQNNGV. With V trimmed by 5 bases and J by 5 bases, 8 bases remained unmatched. CDR3 nucleotide sequence: TGTGCCAGCAGCCCGGGACTAGCGGGGCGTCGGGAGACCCAGTACTTC. It is translated as CASSPGLAGRRETQYF.

This clone has a single count. The V gene is TRBV7-7, the J gene TRBJ1-1, with D unresolved. Deletions cut 5 bases from V and 1 base from J, with 11 bases between. CDR1 is SSHAT and CDR2 is FNYEAQ in the germline V gene (reference sequence). CDR3 length: 14 amino acids. The CDR3 DNA reads as TGTGCCAGCAGCCCTATTACTGGGAACACTGAAGCTTTCTTT. Protein sequence: CASSPITGNTEAFF.

J is TRBJ2-2 and V is TRBV6-4; D is uncertain. Trimming shortened V by 1 base and J by 5 bases, and 5 bases separated the two germline ends. The germline V gene encodes CDR1 MRHNA and CDR2 SNTAGT. The CDR3 length is 13 residues. CDR3 nucleotides: TGTGCCAGCAGTGACTTGGGGACCGGGGAGCTGTTTTTT. Protein sequence: CASSDLGTGELFF.

This chain links TRBV7-9 with TRBJ2-5; no reliable D call. V was clipped by 2 bases and J by 2 bases, with 9 bases between them. CDR1 is SEHNR, CDR2 FQNEAQ, per germline (reference sequence). This CDR3 comprises 14 residues. The CDR3 DNA reads TGTGCCAGCAGCTTACAGGCAGGACAAGAGACCCAGTACTTC. It encodes CASSLQAGQETQYF.

This rearrangement joins TRBV10-3 to TRBJ1-2; no firm D call. V gave up 4 bases and J gave up 8 bases, with 14 bases separating them. The CDR3 is 13 residues long. CDR1 is ENHRY and CDR2 is SYGVKD in the germline V gene. The CDR3 reads CAISGMGRAGYTF. For the CDR3, the DNA is TGTGCCATCAGTGGAATGGGAAGGGCCGGCTACACCTTC.

The chain joins TRBV6-1 to TRBJ2-7; tentative D call: TRBD2 (5 bases). Germline V gene lookup returns CDR1 MNHNS and CDR2 SASEGT. The V gene lost 6 bases and the J gene lost 2 bases, with 5 bases spanning the gap. This CDR3 contains 11 residues. CDR3 sequence reads: CASSGAYEQYF. DNA of the CDR3: TGTGCCAGCAGCGGGGCCTACGAGCAGTACTTC.